This paragraph covers one T cell receptor (beta chain) sequence. Its antigen has not been determined. Base qualities were left out, and no much larger clone turns up one base away. The data were taken from a study of T cell responses to AZD1222 COVID-19 vaccine (dated by TCRdb to about 2021). In the study overall: A total of about 240 trial participants underwent TCR sequencing, of whom roughly 210 received two doses of AZD1222 and about 25 received two doses of the MenACWY control vaccine. Trial participants were enrolled by age into 18-55, 56-69 and 70-plus year subgroups, with roughly 150, 30 and 60 TCR-sequenced participants respectively.

Explained via the paper, the time point label denotes: about 28 days (+/-7) after the second vaccine dose. AZD1222 recipients given second doses at about 4 weeks or at about 12 weeks were pooled, since spike-specific TCR depth and breadth were not found to differ between the two schedules. Vaccinee samples came from UK trials COV001 and COV002, including a single-blind randomized controlled phase 2/3 trial of AZD1222 (ChAdOx1 nCoV-19) in healthy adults. Trial participant PBMC samples were collected at day 0 and day 28 after the second dose for TCRbeta chain sequencing. The CDR3 regions of human TCRbeta chains were analyzed by immunosequencing. Under the source paper's analysis protocol: Repertoire TCRs were checked for matches against a reference library of SARS-CoV-2-specific TCRs that had been generated using the MIRA antigen-specificity platform. Breadth meant the fraction of unique TCRs that were SARS-CoV-2-associated, whereas depth meant the fraction of total T cells that were SARS-CoV-2-associated. Using the MIRA data, each spike-specific TCR was assigned both to the spike region to which the TCR was reactive and to a CD4 or CD8 class. Log10-transformed breadth and depth values were compared by one-way ANOVA with Sidak's multiple comparisons tests. Entries here come from immuneACCESS through TCRdb and include only in-frame sequences with V and J called. Some clones fail to appear in such tables; in the studies checked, an unresolved V gene covers under half of the shortfall, and the cause of the remainder is unknown. V and J calls and clone size follow that table, whereas D and trimming were derived from the DNA. The sample table records about 82,000 clones; 80% to 90% of these occur just once. 9.5% to 13% of the sample goes to the ten largest clones.

The CDR3 holds 15 amino acids from the cysteine to the phenylalanine. The entry retains the CDR3 DNA only, 45 bases that are in frame from base 1. Trimming removed 7 bases from V and 4 bases from J; the gene matches leave 11 bases unexplained. The CDR1 and CDR2 encoded by the germline V gene are SGHRS and YFSETQ. The study at large found these results: Reportedly, almost half of the unique spike-specific TCRs recognized epitopes lying outside the regions that are mutated in the B.1.351 and B.1.1.7 variants. The 56-69-year group was small, and its depth increase did not reach significance, likely because of low power. Conclusions about previously exposed vaccinees are limited because only 5 or 6 AZD1222 recipients were SARS-CoV-2 seropositive at baseline. No day 14 peak-response samples were available, so repertoires were characterized only after the peak T cell response. Most participants were white British and females outnumbered males, and the authors suggested that clonal diversity may have been underestimated. Spike-specific TCR breadth and depth rose significantly after two AZD1222 doses compared with day 0 and with MenACWY recipients. The vaccine-associated CD4 TCRs covered the entire spike protein, and the dominant responses fell in regions 160-218 and 743-854.

The material sequenced was peripheral blood, taken 28 days after the second AZD1222 dose. This clonotype originated in an adult who received the AZD1222 COVID-19 vaccine. The receptor chain draws on TRBV5-1 and TRBJ1-1; TRBD1 agrees with 9 junctional bases. The CDR3 has the sequence CASFAGTGSTTEAFF. Here is the DNA: TGCGCCAGCTTTGCCGGGACAGGGAGTACCACTGAAGCTTTCTTT.